This TCR beta chain came from a study of Ad26.COV2.S vaccination and SARS-CoV-2 variants. With respect to this clone: The antigen remains unidentified.

V was cut by 3 bases and J by 7 bases, with 12 bases left in between. In germline, CDR1 is SNHLY, CDR2 FYNNEI. This CDR3 has 14 residues. General study findings and limits: Assessments of TCR breadth and depth may have underestimated the total T cell responses.

The assay was immunoSEQ multiplex PCR, and TCRdb's table has in-frame clones only and misses some. The top ten hold less than 6% of the sample, which has over 130,000 clones, 86% seen once. This specimen was peripheral blood, taken after recovery from COVID-19. This chain connects TRBV2 to TRBJ2-2, with a tentative D call TRBD2 (7 bases). The sequence was obtained from a human donor who had recovered from COVID-19. The CDR3 protein is CASSEAGADGELFF. DNA of the CDR3: TGTGCCAGCAGTGAGGCGGGGGCCGACGGGGAGCTGTTTTTT.